Listed below are T cell receptor beta chains from one sample, sequenced in a study of T cells expressing NK-cell markers. TCRdb re-called the 5' RACE reads and shows each CDR3 protein once, DNA omitted. This table lists about 460,000 distinct CDR3 sequences. The sequencing input was blood T cells: a sorted CD56 or NKG2C T cell subset, CD4+ or CD8+ T cells, or bulk PBMC T cells (not recorded which). The receptors derive from a woman aged 45-65 years in good health. Each CDR3 is given with its conserved first and last residue.

>TRBV6-5|TRBJ2-7
CASRQQGVYEQYF
>TRBV30|TRBJ2-2
CARGQGRYGELFF
>TRBV7-9|TRBJ2-3
CASSLVAGPTDTQYF
>TRBV7-9|TRBJ1-6
CASSSGVYESLHF
>TRBV24-1|TRBJ2-5
CATSDPKDSSPETQYF
>TRBV6-2/TRBV6-3|TRBJ2-7
CASRKLGGIAYEQYF
>TRBV27|TRBJ1-2
CASSQYRGYGYTF
>TRBV6-1|TRBJ2-2
CASSGPGTGRTGELFF
>TRBV29-1|TRBJ2-7
CSVADNSYEQYF
>TRBV20-1|TRBJ2-5
CSASRGWYQETQYF
>TRBV12-3/TRBV12-4|TRBJ1-5
CASSFVSGKNQPQHF
>TRBV20-1|TRBJ2-3
CSALRAWGSTDTQYF
>TRBV12-3/TRBV12-4|TRBJ1-4
CASSTATGGLEKLFF
>TRBV4-2|TRBJ2-3
CASSQVSGDTQYF
>TRBV9|TRBJ2-3
CASSVEGGRARDTQYF
>TRBV12-3/TRBV12-4|TRBJ1-2
CASSSTGTGGHGYTF
>TRBV6-5|TRBJ2-3
CASRTGTGGTDTQYF
>TRBV20-1|TRBJ2-1
CSARWQGRSGNEQFF
>TRBV6-5|TRBJ1-1
CASREIGRSGTEAFF
>TRBV7-8|TRBJ2-5
CASTLGGVQETQYF
>TRBV6-1|TRBJ1-2
CASREGGLYGYTF
>TRBV10-3|TRBJ2-3
CAISEPFSGDTQYF
>TRBV4-1|TRBJ2-5
CASSQLASHQETQYF
>TRBV24-1|TRBJ2-1
CATSVATSGRNEQFF
>TRBV12-3/TRBV12-4|TRBJ2-1
CASSLHERNNEQFF
>TRBV11-2|TRBJ2-3
CASSWGNTQYF
>TRBV3-1|TRBJ2-3
CASSPGTSGIGPDTQYF
>TRBV20-1|TRBJ1-1
CSARVGLIEAFF
>TRBV15|TRBJ2-7
CATSISTRVEQYF
>TRBV30|TRBJ2-7
CASRRAVGEQYF
>TRBV6-1|TRBJ2-2
CASKSGTSWAGELFF
>TRBV3-1|TRBJ2-1
CASLDSGSYNEQFF
>TRBV15|TRBJ2-2
CATSRVVGVGTGELFF
>TRBV6-2/TRBV6-3|TRBJ2-5
CASSYSVGRGPQETQYF
>TRBV6-2/TRBV6-3|TRBJ2-5
CASSRVGGGRGQETQYF
>TRBV12-3/TRBV12-4|TRBJ1-1
CASSLDGTVNTEAFF
>TRBV7-3|TRBJ2-7
CASSLIAPHYEQYF
>TRBV21-1|TRBJ2-4
CASSKVDPPEGKNIQYF
>TRBV6-1|TRBJ2-5
CASSPSSRTGVGTQYF
>TRBV20-1|TRBJ2-1
CSADQRGRIWNEQFF
>TRBV24-1|TRBJ1-1
CATSDRSGGNAEAFF
>TRBV25-1|TRBJ2-3
CASSERVSTDTQYF
>TRBV10-1|TRBJ2-3
CASNFDREADTQYF
>TRBV12-3/TRBV12-4|TRBJ1-1
CASSRTGEAFF
>TRBV3-1|TRBJ1-2
CASSQDPGRRYGYTF
>TRBV6-5|TRBJ2-7
CASSYDGATYEQYF
>TRBV15|TRBJ2-1
CATSRVGDVWGEGNEQFF
>TRBV5-1|TRBJ2-3
CASSLVADADTQYF
>TRBV5-1|TRBJ2-5
CASSPRAQQETQYF
>TRBV12-3/TRBV12-4|TRBJ2-4
CASGKTGPTGKNIQYF
>TRBV10-3|TRBJ2-3
CAISEPREADTQYF
>TRBV3-1|TRBJ2-1
CASSQVRTSGSNEQFF
>TRBV2|TRBJ2-1
CASSETSGRANEQFF